These T cell receptor beta chains were read from a single sample in a study of cytomegalovirus exposure and HLA in healthy donors. TCRdb's table, derived via immunoSEQ multiplex PCR, lists solely in-frame clones and lacks some. The sample table sets out tens of thousands of clones. Sequencing was carried out using PBMCs. All receptors come from a man younger than 40 in good health and CMV-seropositive. Each CDR3 is given with its conserved first and last residue. The D gene is left open where the match is weak.

j_call | d_call | v_call | cdr3_nt | cdr3_aa
TRBJ2-7 | - | TRBV6-5 | TGTGCCAGCAGACAAGAAAGAGTGAGAGGCGAGCAGTACTTC | CASRQERVRGEQYF
TRBJ2-3 | - | TRBV5-1 | TGCGCCAGCAGCTTGGAATCGGGGGTTTCCACAGATACGCAGTATTTT | CASSLESGVSTDTQYF
TRBJ2-1 | - | TRBV11-3 | TGTGCCAGCAGCTTAGTTGGCGGGATAGGGAATGAGCAGTTCTTC | CASSLVGGIGNEQFF
TRBJ1-1 | - | TRBV7-9 | TGTGCCAGCAGCTTGGGAGAGCAAAACACTGAAGCTTTCTTT | CASSLGEQNTEAFF
TRBJ2-2 | - | TRBV4-2 | TGTGCCAGCAGCCAAGCCGGGGAGAGGGACACCGGGGAGCTGTTTTTT | CASSQAGERDTGELFF
TRBJ2-3 | TRBD2 | TRBV5-1 | TGCGCCAGCAGCTTGGTTATAGCGGGAGGCACAGATACGCAGTATTTT | CASSLVIAGGTDTQYF
TRBJ1-1 | TRBD1 | TRBV9 | TGTGCCAGCAGCGAACGACAGGGAAACACTGAAGCTTTCTTT | CASSERQGNTEAFF
TRBJ2-2 | TRBD2 | TRBV9 | TGTGCCAGCAGCCCCCGGACTAGCGGGACCGGGGAGCTGTTTTTT | CASSPRTSGTGELFF
TRBJ2-7 | TRBD2 | TRBV28 | TGTGCCAGCAGTTACCGCCATAGCGGGGCCCTCTACGAGCAGTACTTC | CASSYRHSGALYEQYF
TRBJ1-5 | - | TRBV6-1 | TGTGCCAAGGGAGACCTTAGCGTGACCCAGCATTTT | CAKGDLSVTQHF
TRBJ1-3 | - | TRBV6-5 | TGTGCCAGCAGTCAGGGTATCACTGGAAACACCATATATTTT | CASSQGITGNTIYF
TRBJ2-1 | - | TRBV12-5 | TGTGCTAGTGGTTTGGTTCAGGGGGGTGTCAATGAGCAGTTCTTC | CASGLVQGGVNEQFF
TRBJ2-3 | - | TRBV4-1 | TGCGCCAGCAGCCAAGATAGCGCCTCCCAGGCAGATACGCAGTATTTT | CASSQDSASQADTQYF
TRBJ1-1 | - | TRBV7-9 | TGTGCCAGCAGCTTACAGGGTAGCACTGAAGCTTTCTTT | CASSLQGSTEAFF
TRBJ2-5 | TRBD1 | TRBV5-1 | TGCGCCAGCAGCTTAGGGGACAGGGGTCACGGAGAGACCCAGTACTTC | CASSLGDRGHGETQYF
TRBJ2-7 | TRBD2 | TRBV7-2 | TGTGCCAGCAGAACTAGCGGGGCCACCTACGAGCAGTACTTC | CASRTSGATYEQYF
TRBJ1-2 | - | TRBV4-1 | TGCGCCAGCAGCCACCCACGACGGACTCTCGGTCACTATGGCTACACCTTC | CASSHPRRTLGHYGYTF
TRBJ2-1 | TRBD1 | TRBV2 | TGTGCCAGCAGTGAGGCCCCGCCAGGGGGCCCGAATAATGAGCAGTTCTTC | CASSEAPPGGPNNEQFF
TRBJ2-7 | - | TRBV6-1 | TGTGCCAGCAGTCGGACACCCACCTACGAGCAGTACTTC | CASSRTPTYEQYF
TRBJ1-1 | - | TRBV18 | TGTGCCAGCTCAAGACAGACCAACACTGAAGCTTTCTTT | CASSRQTNTEAFF
TRBJ2-7 | TRBD2 | TRBV6-5 | TGTGCCAGCAGTCCCTGGACTAGCAGAAGTTACGAGCAGTACTTC | CASSPWTSRSYEQYF
TRBJ2-1 | TRBD2 | TRBV5-1 | TGCGCCAGCAGCTTGCGGGGGGGGCCTGTCAATGAGCAGTTCTTC | CASSLRGGPVNEQFF
TRBJ2-3 | - | TRBV5-1 | TGCGCCAGCAGCCCCCGCAGGCAGGGTCCCGATACGCAGTATTTT | CASSPRRQGPDTQYF
TRBJ2-7 | TRBD1 | TRBV5-1 | TGCGCCAGCAGCAGCAAGGGGGGGACAGGGGGAAACGAGCAGTACTTC | CASSSKGGTGGNEQYF
TRBJ2-3 | TRBD2 | TRBV9 | TGTGCCAGCAGCCCCCGACTAGCGGGGGGGACAGATACGCAGTATTTT | CASSPRLAGGTDTQYF
TRBJ2-7 | TRBD1 | TRBV7-2 | TGTGCCAGCACCTTCGGGACAGGGTTCGCCTACGAGCAGTACTTC | CASTFGTGFAYEQYF
TRBJ1-2 | TRBD1 | TRBV7-9 | TGTGCCAGCAGCTCCGACAGGGGGCGCCTGGAGGTCTATGGCTACACCTTC | CASSSDRGRLEVYGYTF
TRBJ2-1 | - | TRBV6-5 | TGTGCCAGCAGTTATGGGGGGAGCTCCTACAATGAGCAGTTCTTC | CASSYGGSSYNEQFF
TRBJ2-7 | TRBD1 | TRBV14 | TGTGCCAGCAGCCCCGGGACAGGAGGGCTCGAGCAGTACTTC | CASSPGTGGLEQYF
TRBJ2-5 | - | TRBV5-1 | TGCGCCAGCAGCCCCGACAGGCCGTACCAAGAGACCCAGTACTTC | CASSPDRPYQETQYF
TRBJ2-3 | - | TRBV5-8 | TGTGCCAGCAGCTTGGAACAGGTTACGCAGTATTTT | CASSLEQVTQYF
TRBJ2-3 | TRBD1 | TRBV7-6 | TGTGCCAGCAGCCTGAGGGGGCAGAGTCGAGATACGCAGTATTTT | CASSLRGQSRDTQYF
TRBJ2-2 | - | TRBV4-1 | TGCGCCAGCAGCCAAGCCCTGTCGGGTCGGACCGGGGAGCTGTTTTTT | CASSQALSGRTGELFF
TRBJ2-7 | TRBD1 | TRBV4-2 | TGTGCCAGCAGCGTTAACCCGGGACAGTACTACGAGCAGTACTTC | CASSVNPGQYYEQYF
TRBJ2-3 | TRBD1 | TRBV28 | TGTGCCAGCAGTTCCGGGACAGGGAGGAGTACAGATACGCAGTATTTT | CASSSGTGRSTDTQYF
TRBJ2-3 | - | TRBV29-1 | TGCAGCGCCCCGGGGTCCGAAGATACGCAGTATTTT | CSAPGSEDTQYF
TRBJ1-1 | - | TRBV7-2 | TGTGCCAGCAGCTTAGCAAGGCTTGACATAAGAGCTTTCTTT | CASSLARLDIRAFF
TRBJ1-6 | - | TRBV30 | TGTGCCGGGAGTGTGGGGGGGGTAGTACATTCACCCCTCCACTTT | CAGSVGGVVHSPLHF
TRBJ2-3 | TRBD1 | TRBV6-1 | TGTGCCAGCAGTGAACCAGGACAGGGGGCGTCGGGTACGCAGTATTTT | CASSEPGQGASGTQYF
TRBJ1-1 | - | TRBV4-2 | TGTGCCAGCAGCCAAGAATACGGACAGACTAACACTGAAGCTTTCTTT | CASSQEYGQTNTEAFF
TRBJ2-7 | - | TRBV21-1 | TGTGCCAGCAGCGTTGATCGGACAGGGTCGTCGTACGAGCAGTACTTC | CASSVDRTGSSYEQYF
TRBJ2-1 | TRBD1 | TRBV30 | TGTGCCTGTAGGACAGGGGGCAATGAGCAGTTCTTC | CACRTGGNEQFF
TRBJ2-7 | - | TRBV5-1 | TGCGCCAGCAGCTTGCAAGGGGGCTCCTACGAGCAGTACTTC | CASSLQGGSYEQYF
TRBJ2-7 | TRBD2 | TRBV29-1 | TGCAGCACTGGGGAGGGATACGAGCAGTACTTC | CSTGEGYEQYF
TRBJ2-7 | - | TRBV5-8 | TGTGCCAGCAGCTGGAGGGCAGGATACACGCGGGAGCAGTACTTC | CASSWRAGYTREQYF
TRBJ1-5 | - | TRBV30 | TGTGCCTGGAGTGTATCGAACAGTAGGTTGGCACAGCATTTT | CAWSVSNSRLAQHF
TRBJ1-1 | TRBD1 | TRBV25-1 | TGTGCCAGCAGTGAATTGGAAGGGGGCATAACTGAAGCTTTCTTT | CASSELEGGITEAFF
TRBJ2-5 | TRBD1 | TRBV5-4 | TGTGCCAGCACAACCGGGACAGGGCCTGAGACCCAGTACTTC | CASTTGTGPETQYF
TRBJ1-4 | - | TRBV7-9 | TGTGCCAGCAGCTTAGTGAGACAGGACCCGTTTGAAAAACTGTTTTTT | CASSLVRQDPFEKLFF
TRBJ2-1 | TRBD2 | TRBV9 | TGTGCCAGCAGCGGCGGGGAGGGTTCGGGTGAGCAGTTCTTC | CASSGGEGSGEQFF
TRBJ1-3 | - | TRBV14 | TGTGCCAGCAGCCAAGATCTCTACGCCTCTGGAAACACCATATATTTT | CASSQDLYASGNTIYF